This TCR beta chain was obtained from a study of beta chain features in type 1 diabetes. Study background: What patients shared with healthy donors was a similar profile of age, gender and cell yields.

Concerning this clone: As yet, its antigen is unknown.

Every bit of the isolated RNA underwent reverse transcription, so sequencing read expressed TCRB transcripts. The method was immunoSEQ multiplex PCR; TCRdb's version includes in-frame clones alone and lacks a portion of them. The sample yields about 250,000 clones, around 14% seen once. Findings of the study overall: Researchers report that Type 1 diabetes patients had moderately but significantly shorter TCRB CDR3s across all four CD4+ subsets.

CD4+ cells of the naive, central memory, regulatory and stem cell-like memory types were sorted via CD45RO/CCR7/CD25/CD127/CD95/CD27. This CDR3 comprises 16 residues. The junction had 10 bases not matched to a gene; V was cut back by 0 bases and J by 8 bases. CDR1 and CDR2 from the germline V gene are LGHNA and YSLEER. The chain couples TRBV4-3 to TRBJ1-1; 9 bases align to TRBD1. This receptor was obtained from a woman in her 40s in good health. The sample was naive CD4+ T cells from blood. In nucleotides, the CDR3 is TGCGCCAGCAGCCAAGAGATGGGACAGGGTTCCACCGAAGCTTTCTTT. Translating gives CASSQEMGQGSTEAFF.